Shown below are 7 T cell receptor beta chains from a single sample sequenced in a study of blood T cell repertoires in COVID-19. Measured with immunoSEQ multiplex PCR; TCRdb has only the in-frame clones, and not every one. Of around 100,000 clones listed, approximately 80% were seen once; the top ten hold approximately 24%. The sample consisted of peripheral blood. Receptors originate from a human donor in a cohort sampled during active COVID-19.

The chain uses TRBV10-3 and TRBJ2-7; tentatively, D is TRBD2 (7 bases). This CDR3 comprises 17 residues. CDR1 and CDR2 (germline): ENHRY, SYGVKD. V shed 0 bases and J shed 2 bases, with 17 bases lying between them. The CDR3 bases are TGTGCCATCAGTGAGTCGGGGGGGCGCGGGAGACCCTACGAGCAGTACTTC. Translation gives CAISESGGRGRPYEQYF.

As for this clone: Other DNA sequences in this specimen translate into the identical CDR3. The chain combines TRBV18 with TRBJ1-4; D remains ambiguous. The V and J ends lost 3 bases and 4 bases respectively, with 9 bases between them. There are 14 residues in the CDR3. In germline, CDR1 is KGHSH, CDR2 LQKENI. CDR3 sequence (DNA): TGTGCCAGCTCACCTCGGGGTGATAATGAAAAACTGTTTTTT. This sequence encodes CASSPRGDNEKLFF.

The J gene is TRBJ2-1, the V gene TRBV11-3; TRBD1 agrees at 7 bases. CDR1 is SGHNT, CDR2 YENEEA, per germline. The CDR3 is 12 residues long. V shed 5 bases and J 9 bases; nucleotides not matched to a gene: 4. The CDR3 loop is CASSTRQGEQFF. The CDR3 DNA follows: TGTGCCAGCAGCACTCGACAGGGTGAGCAGTTCTTC.

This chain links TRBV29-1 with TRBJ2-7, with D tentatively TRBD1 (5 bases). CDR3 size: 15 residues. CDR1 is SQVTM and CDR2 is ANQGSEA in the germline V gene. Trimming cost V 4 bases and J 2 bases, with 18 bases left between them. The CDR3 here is CSVGYGANIAYEQYF. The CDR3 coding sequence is TGCAGCGTTGGTTATGGGGCGAACATTGCCTACGAGCAGTACTTC.

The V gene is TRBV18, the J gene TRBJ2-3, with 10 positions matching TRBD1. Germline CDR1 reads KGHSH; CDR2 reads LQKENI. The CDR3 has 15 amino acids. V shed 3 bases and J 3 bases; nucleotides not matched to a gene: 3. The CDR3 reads CASSPGTGDTDTQYF. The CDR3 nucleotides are TGTGCCAGCTCACCCGGGACAGGGGATACAGATACGCAGTATTTT.

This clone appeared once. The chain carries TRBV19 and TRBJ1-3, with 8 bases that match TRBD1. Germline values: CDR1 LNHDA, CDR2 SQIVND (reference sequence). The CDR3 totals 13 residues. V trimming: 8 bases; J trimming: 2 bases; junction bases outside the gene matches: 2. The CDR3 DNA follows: TGTGCCAGTTCACAGGGGGCTGGAAACACCATATATTTT. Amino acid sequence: CASSQGAGNTIYF. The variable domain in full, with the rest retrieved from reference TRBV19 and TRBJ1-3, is DGGITQSPKYLFRKEGQNVTLSCEQNLNHDAMYWYRQDPGQGLRLIYYSQIVNDFQKGDIAEGYSVSREKKESFPLTVTSAQKNPTAFYLCASSQGAGNTIYFGEGSWLTVV.

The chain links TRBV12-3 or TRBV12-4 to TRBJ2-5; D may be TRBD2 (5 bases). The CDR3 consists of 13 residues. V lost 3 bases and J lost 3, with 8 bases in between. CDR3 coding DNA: TGTGCCAGCAGTTTCGGGAACAAAGAGACCCAGTACTTC. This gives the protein CASSFGNKETQYF.